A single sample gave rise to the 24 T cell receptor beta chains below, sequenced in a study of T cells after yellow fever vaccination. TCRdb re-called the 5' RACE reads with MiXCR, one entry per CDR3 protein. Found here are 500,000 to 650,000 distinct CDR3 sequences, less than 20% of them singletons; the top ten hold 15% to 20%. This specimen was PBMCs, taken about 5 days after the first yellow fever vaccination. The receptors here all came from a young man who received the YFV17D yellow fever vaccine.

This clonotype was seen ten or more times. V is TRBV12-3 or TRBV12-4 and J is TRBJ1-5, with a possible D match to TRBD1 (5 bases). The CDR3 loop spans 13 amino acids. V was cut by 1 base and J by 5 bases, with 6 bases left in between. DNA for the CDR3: TGTGCCAGCAGTTTAGAAGGGGATCAGCCCCAGCATTTT. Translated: CASSLEGDQPQHF.

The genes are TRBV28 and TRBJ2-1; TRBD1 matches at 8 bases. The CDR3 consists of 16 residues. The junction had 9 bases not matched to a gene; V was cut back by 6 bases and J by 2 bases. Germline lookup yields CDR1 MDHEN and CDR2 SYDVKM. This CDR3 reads CASSLVGQGPYNEQFF. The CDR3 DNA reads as TGTGCCAGCAGCCTAGTAGGACAGGGCCCCTACAATGAGCAGTTCTTC.

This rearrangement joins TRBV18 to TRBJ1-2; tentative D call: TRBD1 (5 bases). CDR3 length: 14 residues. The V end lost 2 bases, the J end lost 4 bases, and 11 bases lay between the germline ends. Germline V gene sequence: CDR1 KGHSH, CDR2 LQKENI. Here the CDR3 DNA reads TGTGCCAGCTCACCATCGGGGACTATCTATGGCTACACCTTC. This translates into CASSPSGTIYGYTF.

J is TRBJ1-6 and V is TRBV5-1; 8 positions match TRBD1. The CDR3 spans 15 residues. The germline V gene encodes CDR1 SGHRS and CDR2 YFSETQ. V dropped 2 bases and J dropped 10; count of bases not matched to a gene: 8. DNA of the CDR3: TGCGCCAGCAGCTTTGGACAGGGTATCGGATCACCCCTCCACTTT. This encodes CASSFGQGIGSPLHF.

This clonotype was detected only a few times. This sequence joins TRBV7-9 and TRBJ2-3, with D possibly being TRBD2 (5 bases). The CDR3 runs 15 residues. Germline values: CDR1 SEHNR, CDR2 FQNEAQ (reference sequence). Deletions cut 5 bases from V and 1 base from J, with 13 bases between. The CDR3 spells CASSITSIGTDTQYF. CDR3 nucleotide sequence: TGTGCCAGCAGCATTACTAGTATCGGCACAGATACGCAGTATTTT.

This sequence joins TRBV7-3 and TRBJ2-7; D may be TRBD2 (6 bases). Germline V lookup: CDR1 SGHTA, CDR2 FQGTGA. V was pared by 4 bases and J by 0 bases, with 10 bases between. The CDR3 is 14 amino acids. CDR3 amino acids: CASSWDGSSYEQYF. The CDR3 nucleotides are TGTGCCAGCAGCTGGGACGGGAGCTCCTACGAGCAGTACTTC.

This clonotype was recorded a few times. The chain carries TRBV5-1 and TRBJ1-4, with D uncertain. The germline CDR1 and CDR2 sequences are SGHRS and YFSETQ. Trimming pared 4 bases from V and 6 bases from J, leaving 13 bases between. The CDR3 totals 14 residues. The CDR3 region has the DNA TGCGCCAGCAGCCCCGCGGGTTGGCATGAAAAACTGTTTTTT. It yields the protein CASSPAGWHEKLFF.

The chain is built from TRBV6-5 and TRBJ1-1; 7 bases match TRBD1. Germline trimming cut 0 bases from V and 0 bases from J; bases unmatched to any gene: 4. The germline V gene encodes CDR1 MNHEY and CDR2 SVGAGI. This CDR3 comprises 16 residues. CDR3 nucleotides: TGTGCCAGCAGTTACTCCGGGACAGCTATGAACACTGAAGCTTTCTTT. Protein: CASSYSGTAMNTEAFF.

In nucleotides, the CDR3 is TGCGCCAGCAACTACGGGCGGGTGGACACTGAAGCTTTCTTT. It encodes CASNYGRVDTEAFF. The chain is built from TRBV4-1 and TRBJ1-1, with unresolved D. The germline V gene has CDR1 MGHRA and CDR2 YSYEKL. This CDR3 is 14 amino acids long. The V end lost 7 bases, the J end lost 3 bases, and 15 bases lay between the germline ends.

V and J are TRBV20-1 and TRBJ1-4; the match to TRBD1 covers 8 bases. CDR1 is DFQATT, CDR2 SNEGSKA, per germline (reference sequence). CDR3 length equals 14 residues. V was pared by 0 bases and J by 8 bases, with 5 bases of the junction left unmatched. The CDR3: CSARDRTGYEKLFF. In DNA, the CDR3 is TGCAGTGCTAGAGATAGGACAGGGTACGAAAAACTGTTTTTT.

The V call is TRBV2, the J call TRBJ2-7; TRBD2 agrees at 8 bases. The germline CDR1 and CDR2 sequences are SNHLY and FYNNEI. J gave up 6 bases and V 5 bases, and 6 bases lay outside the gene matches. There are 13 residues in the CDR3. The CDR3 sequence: CASSLGLEVEQYF. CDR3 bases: TGTGCCAGCAGTCTGGGACTAGAGGTCGAGCAGTACTTC.

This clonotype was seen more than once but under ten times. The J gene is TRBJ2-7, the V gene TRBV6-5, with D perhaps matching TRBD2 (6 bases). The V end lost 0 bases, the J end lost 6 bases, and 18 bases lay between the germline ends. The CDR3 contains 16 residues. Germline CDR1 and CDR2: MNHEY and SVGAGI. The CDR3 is CASSYSPGKTGLEQYF. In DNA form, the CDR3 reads TGTGCCAGCAGTTACTCACCAGGGAAAACGGGACTCGAGCAGTACTTC.

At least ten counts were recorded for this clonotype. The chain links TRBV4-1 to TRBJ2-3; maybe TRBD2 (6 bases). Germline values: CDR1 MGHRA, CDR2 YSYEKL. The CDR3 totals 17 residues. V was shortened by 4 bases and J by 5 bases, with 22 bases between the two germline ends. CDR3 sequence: CASSRIAGSSQGDTQYF. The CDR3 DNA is TGCGCCAGCAGCCGAATCGCGGGATCCTCCCAGGGAGATACGCAGTATTTT.

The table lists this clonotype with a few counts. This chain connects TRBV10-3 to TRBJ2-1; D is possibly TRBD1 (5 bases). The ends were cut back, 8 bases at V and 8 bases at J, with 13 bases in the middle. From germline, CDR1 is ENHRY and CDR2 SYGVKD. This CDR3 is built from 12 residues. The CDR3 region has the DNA TGTGCCATCGGGGCTAAGTACGATGAGCAGTTCTTC. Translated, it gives CAIGAKYDEQFF.

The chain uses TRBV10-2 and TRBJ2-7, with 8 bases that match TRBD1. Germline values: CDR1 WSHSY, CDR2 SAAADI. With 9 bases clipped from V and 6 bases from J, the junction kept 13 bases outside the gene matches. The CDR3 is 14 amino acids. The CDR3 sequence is CARQPSGGPSEQYV. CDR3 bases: TGCGCCAGACAACCCTCAGGGGGCCCCTCCGAGCAGTACGTC.

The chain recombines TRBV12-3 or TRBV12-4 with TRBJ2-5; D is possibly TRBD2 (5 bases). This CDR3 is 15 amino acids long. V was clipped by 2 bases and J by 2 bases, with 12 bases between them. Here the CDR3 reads CASSLSGSKQETQYF. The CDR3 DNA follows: TGTGCCAGCAGTTTAAGTGGGAGTAAACAAGAGACCCAGTACTTC.

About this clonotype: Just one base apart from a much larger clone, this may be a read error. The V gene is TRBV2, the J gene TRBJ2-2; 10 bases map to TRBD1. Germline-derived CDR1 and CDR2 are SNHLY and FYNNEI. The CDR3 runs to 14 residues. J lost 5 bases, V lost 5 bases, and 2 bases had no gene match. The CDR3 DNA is TGTGCCAGCAGTCGGGACAGGGGAACCGGGGAGCTGTTTTTT. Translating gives CASSRDRGTGELFF.

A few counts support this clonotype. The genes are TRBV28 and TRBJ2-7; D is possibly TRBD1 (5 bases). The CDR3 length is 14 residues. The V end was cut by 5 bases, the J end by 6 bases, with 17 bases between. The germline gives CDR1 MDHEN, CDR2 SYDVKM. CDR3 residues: CASSTYRRGTEQYF. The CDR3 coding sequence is TGTGCCAGCAGTACCTACCGTAGGGGAACCGAGCAGTACTTC.

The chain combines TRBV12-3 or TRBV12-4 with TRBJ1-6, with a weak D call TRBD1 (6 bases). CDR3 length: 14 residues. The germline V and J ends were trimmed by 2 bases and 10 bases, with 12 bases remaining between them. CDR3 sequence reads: CASSLRQGRSPLHF. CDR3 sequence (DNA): TGTGCCAGCAGTTTAAGGCAGGGGCGGTCACCCCTCCACTTT.

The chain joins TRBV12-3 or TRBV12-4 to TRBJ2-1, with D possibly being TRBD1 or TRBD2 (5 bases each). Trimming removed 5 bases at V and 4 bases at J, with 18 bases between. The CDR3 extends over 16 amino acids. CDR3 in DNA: TGTGCCAGCAGTCCCATTGGGGACCTGCCTTACAATGAGCAGTTCTTC. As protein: CASSPIGDLPYNEQFF.

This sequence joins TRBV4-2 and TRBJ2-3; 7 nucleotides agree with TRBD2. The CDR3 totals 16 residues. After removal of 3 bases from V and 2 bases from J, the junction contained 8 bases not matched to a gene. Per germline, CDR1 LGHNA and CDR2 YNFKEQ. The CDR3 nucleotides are TGTGCCAGCAGCCACCAGATGGCGGGGGTCACAGATACGCAGTATTTT. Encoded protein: CASSHQMAGVTDTQYF.

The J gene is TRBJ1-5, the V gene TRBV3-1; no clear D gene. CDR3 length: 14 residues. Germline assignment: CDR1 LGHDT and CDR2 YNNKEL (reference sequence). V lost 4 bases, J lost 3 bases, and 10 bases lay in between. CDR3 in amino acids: CASSPTDFNQPQHF. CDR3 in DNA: TGTGCCAGCAGCCCGACGGATTTCAATCAGCCCCAGCATTTT.

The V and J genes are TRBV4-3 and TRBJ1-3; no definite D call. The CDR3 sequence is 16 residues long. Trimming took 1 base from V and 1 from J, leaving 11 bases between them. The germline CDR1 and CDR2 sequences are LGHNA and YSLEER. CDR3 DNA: TGCGCCAGCAGCCAAGGAGGAGCCTCTTCTGGAAACACCATATATTTT. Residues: CASSQGGASSGNTIYF.

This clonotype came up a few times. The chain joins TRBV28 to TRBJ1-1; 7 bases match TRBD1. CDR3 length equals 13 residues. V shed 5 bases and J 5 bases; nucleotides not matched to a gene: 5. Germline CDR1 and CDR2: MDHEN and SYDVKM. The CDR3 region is CASSTGVLTEAFF. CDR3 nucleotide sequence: TGTGCCAGCAGTACAGGGGTATTGACTGAAGCTTTCTTT.